These 29 T cell receptor beta chains came from one sample sequenced in a study of T cells in Graves' hyperthyroidism and ophthalmopathy. Amplification of TCR beta CDR3 regions used RNA as the template. HTBI primers were the set used in a first-round RT-PCR of the TCR CDR3. TCRdb passed the multiplex PCR reads through MiXCR, listing each CDR3 protein once. The sample yields around 800,000 distinct CDR3 sequences, 38% seen once. Sample: blood. The receptor source for this set is a man between 18 and 35 years old with Graves' hyperthyroidism.

This clonotype was seen many times. The chain carries TRBV11-2 and TRBJ1-1; 8 nucleotides align to TRBD1. Trimming cost V 6 bases and J 7 bases; bases outside gene matches: 7. Germline values: CDR1 SGHAT, CDR2 FQNNGV. The CDR3 has 13 amino acids. The CDR3 DNA is TGTGCCAGCAGACCAGGGGGCGCGGATGAAGCTTTCTTT. It is translated as CASRPGGADEAFF.

This clonotype was seen a handful of times. The chain combines TRBV20-1 with TRBJ1-1; no firm D call. The CDR3 totals 13 residues. Per germline, CDR1 DFQATT and CDR2 SNEGSKA (reference sequence). V was pared by 2 bases and J by 0 bases, with 7 bases between. The CDR3 DNA is TGCAGTGCTAGACCAGCAGTGAACACTGAAGCTTTCTTT. Protein sequence: CSARPAVNTEAFF.

This clonotype was detected many times. The CDR3 reads CASSSDRAPQHF. In DNA, the CDR3 is TGTGCCAGTAGTAGCGACAGGGCGCCCCAGCATTTT. The rearrangement joins TRBV19 to TRBJ1-5; 7 bases line up with TRBD1. V trimming: 4 bases; J trimming: 9 bases; junction bases outside the gene matches: 3. The CDR3 sequence is 12 residues long. CDR1 is LNHDA, CDR2 SQIVND, per germline (reference sequence).

A word on this clonotype: This sequence may be a read error, since a much larger clone differs from it by one base. The chain has TRBV7-9 and TRBJ2-6; D is unresolved. The CDR3 sequence is 15 residues long. Germline assignment: CDR1 SEHNR and CDR2 FQNEAQ (reference sequence). The V end lost 4 bases, the J end lost 1 base, and 8 bases lay between the germline ends. Here the CDR3 reads CASSSAESGANVLTF. DNA of the CDR3: TGTGCCAGCAGCTCCGCGGAGTCTGGGGCCAACGTCCTGACTTTC.

The DNA for the CDR3 is TGTGCCAGCAGTTTTAAGGGATACGGCTACACCTTC. Translated: CASSFKGYGYTF. V usage is TRBV2 and J usage is TRBJ1-2; no clear D gene. The CDR3 consists of 12 residues. The V and J ends lost 5 bases and 8 bases respectively, with 12 bases between them. Germline V CDR1 and CDR2: SNHLY, FYNNEI.

This clonotype was seen more than once but under ten times. This chain uses TRBV20-1 with TRBJ1-2; D is unresolved. V shed 0 bases and J shed 3 bases, with 14 bases lying between them. The germline gives CDR1 DFQATT, CDR2 SNEGSKA (reference sequence). This CDR3 region has 15 residues. In DNA, the CDR3 is TGCAGTGCTAGAGATCTAATTGGCGGATACTATGGCTACACCTTC. This sequence encodes CSARDLIGGYYGYTF.

Only a few counts were recorded for this clonotype. At one end, the junction sequence differs from germline, possibly due to a read error. V usage is TRBV5-4 and J usage is TRBJ2-5, with 9 bases lining up with TRBD2. Germline CDR1 reads SGHNT; CDR2 reads YYREEE (reference sequence). The CDR3 is 16 residues long. CDR3 region: CASSGGRLADQETQYF. For the CDR3, the DNA is TGCGCCAGCAGCGGGGGGCGACTAGCGGACCAAGAGACCCAGTACTTC.

The chain recombines TRBV6-1 with TRBJ1-3; D ambiguous. Germline V gene lookup returns CDR1 MNHNS and CDR2 SASEGT. The CDR3 loop spans 16 amino acids. Trimming removed 3 bases at V and 0 bases at J, with 12 bases between. The CDR3 protein is CASSDLLGSSGNTIYF. CDR3 DNA: TGTGCCAGCAGTGATCTCCTCGGATCCTCTGGAAACACCATATATTTT.

This clonotype was recorded at least ten times. The rearrangement uses TRBV7-9 and TRBJ1-1; D is unresolved. V was pared by 5 bases and J by 1 base, with 11 bases between. CDR3 length equals 14 residues. In germline, CDR1 is SEHNR, CDR2 FQNEAQ (reference sequence). In DNA, the CDR3 is TGTGCCAGCAGCCCCCACGGCGGGAACACTGAAGCTTTCTTT. Translated: CASSPHGGNTEAFF.

This clonotype was counted between two and nine times. The chain employs TRBV25-1 and TRBJ1-1; D is unclear. Trimming shortened V by 6 bases and J by 1 base, and 15 bases separated the two germline ends. CDR3 length: 15 amino acids. Germline V lookup: CDR1 MGHDK, CDR2 SYGVNS. The CDR3 protein is CASSQDKAWNTEAFF. The CDR3, as DNA: TGTGCCAGCAGCCAAGACAAGGCATGGAACACTGAAGCTTTCTTT.

This clonotype was detected ten times or more. CDR3 in DNA: TGCAGTGGGATGGCAGGGAGCGAGCAGTACTTC. This translates into CSGMAGSEQYF. The rearrangement uses TRBV20-1 and TRBJ2-7; D tentatively fits TRBD1 or TRBD2 (5 bases each). Looked up from germline, CDR1 is DFQATT and CDR2 is SNEGSKA (reference sequence). This CDR3 has 11 amino acids. V was trimmed by 7 bases and J by 6 bases, leaving 13 bases between them.

This clonotype was observed a few times. The gene calls are TRBV19 and TRBJ1-1, with D perhaps matching TRBD1 (6 bases). Trimming removed 0 bases from V and 9 bases from J, with 14 bases in between. The CDR3 covers 14 residues. The germline V gene encodes CDR1 LNHDA and CDR2 SQIVND (reference sequence). The CDR3 sequence: CASSIEAGTSKAFF. The CDR3 nucleotides are TGTGCCAGTAGTATAGAAGCCGGGACATCCAAAGCTTTCTTT.

This clonotype has ten or more counts. The V gene is TRBV12-3 or TRBV12-4, the J gene TRBJ2-5; 8 nucleotides line up with TRBD2. The CDR3 spans 13 residues. Germline trimming cut 7 bases from V and 5 bases from J; bases unmatched to any gene: 6. The CDR3 sequence is CASTNSGDETQYF. The CDR3 DNA is TGTGCCAGCACCAATAGCGGGGACGAGACCCAGTACTTC.

This clonotype has only a few counts. The V and J genes are TRBV5-1 and TRBJ1-1; no definite D call. V lost 4 bases, J lost 1 base, and 8 bases lay in between. CDR3 length equals 13 residues. The germline CDR1 and CDR2 sequences are SGHRS and YFSETQ. Here the CDR3 reads CASSGPWNTEAFF. The CDR3 DNA reads as TGCGCCAGCAGCGGGCCATGGAACACTGAAGCTTTCTTT.

As for this clonotype: The final CDR3 position lacks the conserved phenylalanine or tryptophan, pointing to a likely read error. The V and J genes are TRBV6-5 and TRBJ1-2; D not resolved. The CDR3 is 11 residues long. The ends were cut back, 5 bases at V and 4 bases at J, with 5 bases in the middle. Germline V gene data show CDR1 as MNHEY and CDR2 as SVGAGI. DNA of the CDR3: TGTGCCAGCAGTCGGGTCTATGGCTACACCTAC. Protein product: CASSRVYGYTY.

The genes are TRBV6-1 and TRBJ1-4; D perhaps matches TRBD1 (5 bases). There are 15 residues in the CDR3. The V and J ends lost 4 bases and 8 bases respectively, with 17 bases between them. From germline, CDR1 is MNHNS and CDR2 SASEGT. The CDR3 bases are TGTGCCAGCAGTGCCCTGGTCGGGACCAACGAAAAACTGTTTTTT. Protein: CASSALVGTNEKLFF.

This clonotype was seen more than once but under ten times. The chain employs TRBV4-3 and TRBJ1-5; D is perhaps TRBD1 (5 bases). CDR1 is LGHNA, CDR2 YSLEER, per germline. V was shortened by 0 bases and J by 6 bases, with 9 bases between the two germline ends. The CDR3 length is 14 residues. This chain's CDR3 is CASSQESQGQPQHF. The CDR3 region has the DNA TGCGCCAGCAGCCAAGAGTCTCAGGGTCAGCCCCAGCATTTT.

The V gene is TRBV20-1, the J gene TRBJ1-1; no reliable D call. The CDR3 runs 13 residues. Germline V lookup: CDR1 DFQATT, CDR2 SNEGSKA (reference sequence). Trimming took off 5 bases at V and 1 base at J, with 11 bases between the two ends. The DNA for the CDR3 is TGCAGTGCTCCCTGGACGGGGAACACTGAAGCTTTCTTT. It translates to CSAPWTGNTEAFF.

This clonotype was found a few times. The V and J genes are TRBV19 and TRBJ2-7, with 11 bases fitting TRBD2. This CDR3 contains 16 residues. The germline V gene has CDR1 LNHDA and CDR2 SQIVND (reference sequence). Trimming at V came to 0 bases and at J to 6 bases, leaving 7 bases not matched to a gene. For the CDR3, the DNA is TGTGCCAGTAGTATAGAGGCTGGACTAGCGGGCTCCGAGCAGTACTTC. Protein product: CASSIEAGLAGSEQYF. Combining the CDR3 with reference TRBV19 and TRBJ2-7 gives the whole variable domain DGGITQSPKYLFRKEGQNVTLSCEQNLNHDAMYWYRQDPGQGLRLIYYSQIVNDFQKGDIAEGYSVSREKKESFPLTVTSAQKNPTAFYLCASSIEAGLAGSEQYFGPGTRLTVT.

This clonotype has just a few counts. The chain links TRBV24-1 to TRBJ1-1, with 7 bases aligning to TRBD1. This CDR3 region has 13 residues. V shed 4 bases, J shed 10 bases, and the junction held 8 bases outside the gene matches. Germline CDR1 reads KGHDR; CDR2 reads SFDVKD. CDR3 DNA sequence: TGTGCCACCAGTGACTCCGACAGGGCTCGAGCTTTCTTT. Translation: CATSDSDRARAFF.

There are a few counts of this clonotype. This chain joins TRBV7-2 and TRBJ2-7, with no clear D. CDR1 and CDR2 from the germline V gene are SGHTA and FQGNSA. With 8 bases removed from V and 5 bases from J, the gap between germline ends came to 28 bases. This CDR3 comprises 17 residues. The CDR3 sequence is CASGKDELPSPGNEQYF. The CDR3 DNA follows: TGTGCCAGCGGGAAGGACGAACTACCGTCGCCTGGGAACGAGCAGTACTTC.

The sample holds many counts of this clonotype. The chain links TRBV19 to TRBJ1-1; TRBD1 aligns across 7 bases. V was pared by 1 base and J by 10 bases, with 6 bases of the junction left unmatched. This CDR3 contains 13 residues. CDR1 and CDR2 (germline): LNHDA, SQIVND (reference sequence). The CDR3 DNA reads TGTGCCAGTAGTATAGCCGACAGGGCGGGAGCTTTCTTT. Translation gives CASSIADRAGAFF. The whole variable domain, remainder taken from reference TRBV19 and TRBJ1-1, is DGGITQSPKYLFRKEGQNVTLSCEQNLNHDAMYWYRQDPGQGLRLIYYSQIVNDFQKGDIAEGYSVSREKKESFPLTVTSAQKNPTAFYLCASSIADRAGAFFGQGTRLTVV.

The chain employs TRBV10-3 and TRBJ1-2; D unclear. CDR3 length equals 13 residues. The V end lost 8 bases, the J end lost 1 base, and 11 bases lay between the germline ends. In germline, CDR1 is ENHRY, CDR2 SYGVKD. The CDR3 DNA sequence: TGTGCCATCGCCGGACGGATTAACTATGGCTACACCTTC. It codes for CAIAGRINYGYTF.

This clonotype was observed at least ten times. This chain joins TRBV10-3 and TRBJ2-7; the D gene is possibly TRBD2 (5 bases). The CDR3 runs to 19 residues. Trimming pared 0 bases from V and 5 bases from J, leaving 26 bases between. CDR1 ENHRY and CDR2 SYGVKD come from the germline V gene. The CDR3 DNA reads as TGTGCCATCAGTGAGTCGAATGTAGTAAGGGCGGGCTCACTGGACGAGCAGTACTTC. The encoded protein is CAISESNVVRAGSLDEQYF.

This clonotype showed up many times. The rearrangement joins TRBV2 to TRBJ1-5; D gene ambiguous. Germline V gene lookup returns CDR1 SNHLY and CDR2 FYNNEI. Deletions cut 1 base from V and 9 bases from J, with 13 bases between. This CDR3 spans 14 amino acids. The CDR3 DNA reads TGTGCCAGCAGTGAAGGGCAGGTCTTTGGGCCCCAGCATTTT. Amino acids: CASSEGQVFGPQHF.

V is TRBV7-3 and J is TRBJ1-1; D is uncertain. V was cut by 6 bases and J by 5 bases, with 13 bases left in between. CDR3 length equals 13 residues. Per the germline V gene, CDR1 is SGHTA and CDR2 is FQGTGA. The DNA of the CDR3 is TGTGCCAGCAGTTTTCAACTGGGAACTGAAGCTTTCTTT. Amino acid sequence: CASSFQLGTEAFF.

The chain uses TRBV10-3 and TRBJ1-1, with D maybe TRBD1 (6 bases). This CDR3 region has 15 residues. Germline V gene sequence: CDR1 ENHRY, CDR2 SYGVKD. The V and J ends lost 2 bases and 1 base respectively, with 11 bases between them. The DNA for the CDR3 is TGTGCCATCAGTGAGGGTCGGACAGCGAACACTGAAGCTTTCTTT. As protein: CAISEGRTANTEAFF.

This clonotype was found many times. This chain connects TRBV24-1 to TRBJ2-2; D uncertain. The V end was cut by 5 bases, the J end by 0 bases, with 9 bases between. Looked up from germline, CDR1 is KGHDR and CDR2 is SFDVKD. There are 15 residues in the CDR3. CDR3 in amino acids: CATSARLTNTGELFF. CDR3 sequence (DNA): TGTGCCACCAGTGCTAGACTTACGAACACCGGGGAGCTGTTTTTT.

This clonotype was counted at least ten times. V usage is TRBV14 and J usage is TRBJ2-7; D gene unclear. V was clipped by 4 bases and J by 4 bases, with 11 bases between them. Germline CDR1 is SGHDN and CDR2 is FVKESK. The CDR3 extends over 13 amino acids. The DNA for the CDR3 is TGTGCCAGCAGCCCTCTTGGGGTGTACGAGCAGTACTTC. This codes for CASSPLGVYEQYF.